This note documents a single T cell receptor (beta chain) sequence. The target antigen is unknown. Researchers report immunoSEQ v3.0 was run at survey level. TCRdb's copy holds only in-frame clones and misses some; the assay was immunoSEQ multiplex PCR. Among over 30,000 clones listed, roughly 80% were seen once. Germline V gives CDR1 SGDLS, CDR2 YYNGEE. Trimming cost V 4 bases and J 0 bases, with 13 bases left between them. The CDR3 extends over 15 amino acids. The data originate from a study of long-term antiretroviral therapy in people with HIV. Study-wide background: The 2015 immediate-ART recommendation was preceded by the earliest samples by about a decade.

The study, taken as a whole, reports: Upon ART, diversity increased but remained lower than transplant donor controls. Controls had broader CDR3 length ranges than HIV repertoires did.

This chain connects TRBV9 to TRBJ1-2, with D perhaps TRBD1 (5 bases). The clonotype comes from a man younger than 35 with HIV. The sample in question was unsorted PBMCs, obtained 1.9 years after starting antiretroviral therapy. The CDR3 region is CASSQGGAANYGYTF. CDR3 nucleotides: TGTGCCAGCAGCCAGGGTGGTGCGGCTAACTATGGCTACACCTTC.